This T cell receptor (beta chain) was recorded in a study of OX40 agonist ivuxolimab in advanced cancers. Study-wide context: An agonistic human IgG2 monoclonal antibody against OX40 (CD134) was given.

This CDR3 region has 16 residues. Germline CDR1 SNHLY, CDR2 FYNNEI. V was clipped by 5 bases and J by 3 bases; unmatched bases: 7. Patients were ineligible given autoimmune disease history or systemic immunosuppression. Notes on this clone: The antigen remains undetermined.

Repertoires were generated with immunoSEQ multiplex PCR, while TCRdb's copy carries only in-frame clones and drops some. The sample contains more than 55,000 clones, 88% of which appear only once. Study results and caveats: Relative to CD4+, CD8+ T cells held more expanded clones on average.

The J gene is TRBJ2-1, the V gene TRBV2, with 10 bases fitting TRBD1. This receptor was identified in an adult with an advanced solid tumor such as melanoma, head and neck, liver or kidney cancer. The material sequenced was CD4+ or CD8+ T cells sorted from blood, taken in a trial of the OX40 agonist ivuxolimab. The chain's CDR3 is CASSSGTGDLYNEQFF. In DNA form, the CDR3 reads TGTGCCAGCAGTTCTGGGACAGGGGACCTCTACAATGAGCAGTTCTTC.